The 20 T cell receptor beta chains below were found in one sample sequenced in a study of T cell responses to AZD1222 COVID-19 vaccine listed by TCRdb under 2021. Library preparation was by the immunoSEQ multiplex PCR assay. Here the immuneACCESS table is served through TCRdb, limited to in-frame sequences with V and J called. Missing clones are a known gap in these copies; in checked studies unresolved V genes cover under half, and the rest lacks a known reason. For this sample there are about 120,000 clones; roughly nine tenths appear just once. Of the sample, roughly 1.5% is held by the ten largest clones. The time point label for this specimen denotes: about 28 days (+/-7) after the second vaccine dose. The sequencing used peripheral blood, collected 28 days after the second AZD1222 dose. The receptor source for this set is an adult who received the AZD1222 COVID-19 vaccine.

J is TRBJ2-1 and V is TRBV30; D is unresolved. The CDR3 is made up of 11 amino acids. Trimming removed 3 bases at V and 9 bases at J, with 9 bases between. Germline V gene lookup returns CDR1 GTSNPN and CDR2 SVGIG (reference sequence). The CDR3 sequence: CAWRRSGEQFF. The DNA for the CDR3 is TGTGCCTGGAGAAGGTCGGGTGAGCAGTTCTTC.

This chain connects TRBV4-1 to TRBJ2-5, with 10 positions matching TRBD1. V trimming: 8 bases; J trimming: 5 bases; junction bases outside the gene matches: 17. The CDR3 consists of 17 residues. Germline CDR1 is MGHRA and CDR2 is YSYEKL. The CDR3 DNA sequence: TGCGCCAGCGGCCCGACTGCCCCGGGACAGGGGTCGGAGACCCAGTACTTC. Protein product: CASGPTAPGQGSETQYF.

The chain combines TRBV3-1 (or the pseudogene TRBV3-2) with TRBJ2-2; TRBD1 is a possible D gene (5 bases). The ends were cut back, 4 bases at V and 3 bases at J, with 12 bases in the middle. The CDR3 sequence is 15 residues long. Germline lookup yields CDR1 LGHDT and CDR2 YNNKEL (reference sequence). The CDR3 DNA is TGTGCCAGCAGCCCGCGACAGCTATACACCGGGGAGCTGTTTTTT. It specifies CASSPRQLYTGELFF.

The rearrangement links TRBV19 to TRBJ1-5; the D is unclear. Per the germline V gene, CDR1 is LNHDA and CDR2 is SQIVND (reference sequence). The CDR3 has 13 amino acids. V lost 4 bases to trimming and J lost 7 bases, with 11 bases between them. The CDR3 DNA is TGTGCCAGTAGTACGAACCTAGGACAGCCCCAGCATTTT. Translation: CASSTNLGQPQHF.

The rearrangement links TRBV28 to TRBJ2-1; D remains ambiguous. V was clipped by 5 bases and J by 3 bases, with 14 bases between them. This CDR3 has 15 amino acids. Germline lookup yields CDR1 MDHEN and CDR2 SYDVKM. Here the CDR3 reads CASSLPPAGYNEQFF. CDR3 nucleotide sequence: TGTGCCAGCAGTCTCCCACCTGCAGGCTACAATGAGCAGTTCTTC.

The rearrangement uses TRBV6-2 or TRBV6-3 and TRBJ1-1; 10 nucleotides agree with TRBD1. The CDR3 is 17 residues long. Germline-derived CDR1 and CDR2 are MNHEY and SVGEGT. The ends lost 5 bases at V and 4 bases at J; junction bases unmatched: 13. CDR3 region: CASSTPHLTGGRTEAFF. CDR3 nucleotide sequence: TGTGCCAGCAGTACCCCCCACCTGACAGGGGGCCGCACTGAAGCTTTCTTT.

The chain has TRBV27 and TRBJ2-7; 9 nucleotides match TRBD2. This CDR3 spans 15 amino acids. Germline trimming cut 2 bases from V and 2 bases from J; bases unmatched to any gene: 4. CDR1 and CDR2 from the germline V gene are MNHEY and SMNVEV (reference sequence). The CDR3 DNA follows: TGTGCCAGCAGTTTAGCTAGCGGGATGGCCTACGAGCAGTACTTC. It codes for CASSLASGMAYEQYF.

In its sample, this clone was seen once. The chain uses TRBV11-1 and TRBJ2-2, with D possibly TRBD1 on 6 matching bases. The germline V gene has CDR1 SGHAT and CDR2 FQDESV (reference sequence). The V end lost 3 bases, the J end lost 4 bases, and 9 bases lay between the germline ends. This CDR3 has 14 residues. The CDR3 DNA reads as TGTGCCAGCAGCTTGCTACAGGGCACCGGGGAGCTGTTTTTT. Translation gives CASSLLQGTGELFF.

The J gene is TRBJ1-2, the V gene TRBV7-9, with D maybe TRBD1 (5 bases). The CDR3 has 15 amino acids. V shed 1 base and J shed 2 bases, with 11 bases lying between them. Germline CDR1 is SEHNR and CDR2 is FQNEAQ (reference sequence). The CDR3 sequence: CASSLGGTVNYGYTF. CDR3 nucleotide sequence: TGTGCCAGCAGCTTAGGGGGGACCGTCAACTATGGCTACACCTTC.

This sequence joins TRBV2 and TRBJ1-4, with 7 bases fitting TRBD1. V gave up 5 bases and J gave up 8 bases; unmatched junction bases: 8. Germline V gene sequence: CDR1 SNHLY, CDR2 FYNNEI. CDR3 length equals 14 residues. In nucleotides, the CDR3 is TGTGCCAGCAGTAGGGACAGAAATTCCGAAAAACTGTTTTTT. Translation: CASSRDRNSEKLFF.

Worth noting for this clone: At one end, the junction sequence differs from germline, possibly due to a read error. The chain couples TRBV7-7 to TRBJ2-1; 12 bases align to TRBD2. The CDR3 is 18 amino acids. CDR1 SSHAT and CDR2 FNYEAQ come from the germline V gene (reference sequence). The CDR3 nucleotides read TGTGCTAGCAGCTTAGGAGGGCTAGCGGGAGGGCCCGGCGATGAGCAGTTCTTC. It is translated as CASSLGGLAGGPGDEQFF. The variable domain in full, with the rest retrieved from reference TRBV7-7 and TRBJ2-1, is GAGVSQSPRYKVTKRGQDVTLRCDPISSHATLYWYQQALGQGPEFLTYFNYEAQPDKSGLPSDRFSAERPEGSISTLTIQRTEQRDSAMYRCASSLGGLAGGPGDEQFFGPGTRLTVL.

The CDR3 loop is CASSYPFSTDTQYF. The CDR3 nucleotides are TGTGCCAGTAGTTATCCATTTAGCACAGATACGCAGTATTTT. The chain carries TRBV19 and TRBJ2-3; no reliable D call. The CDR3 has 14 amino acids. V was clipped by 5 bases and J by 0 bases, with 9 bases between them. In germline, CDR1 is LNHDA, CDR2 SQIVND (reference sequence).

The chain uses TRBV3-1 (or the pseudogene TRBV3-2) and TRBJ2-2, with 7 positions matching TRBD1. CDR1 and CDR2 from the germline V gene are LGHDT and YNNKEL (reference sequence). This CDR3 has 14 residues. With 1 base clipped from V and 6 bases from J, the junction kept 2 bases outside the gene matches. The CDR3: CASSQVTGAGELFF. The CDR3 coding sequence is TGTGCCAGCAGCCAAGTTACAGGGGCCGGGGAGCTGTTTTTT.

The rearrangement uses TRBV28 and TRBJ2-7; no firm D call. V lost 2 bases, J lost 3 bases, and 17 bases lay in between. Germline CDR1 is MDHEN and CDR2 is SYDVKM. This CDR3 has 16 residues. CDR3 bases: TGTGCCAGCAGTTTAGCCGTGGCAGGCCGTAACTACGAGCAGTACTTC. This codes for CASSLAVAGRNYEQYF.

For this clone: This specimen includes other DNA sequences encoding the same CDR3. The rearrangement links TRBV6-1 to TRBJ1-1; D not resolved. CDR3 length: 12 amino acids. CDR1 and CDR2 from the germline V gene are MNHNS and SASEGT. Trimming removed 2 bases at V and 5 bases at J, with 6 bases between. The CDR3 spells CASSELGTEAFF. The CDR3 region has the DNA TGTGCCAGCAGTGAACTAGGGACTGAAGCTTTCTTT.

This clone has more than one count but fewer than ten. The V gene is TRBV6-2 or TRBV6-3, the J gene TRBJ1-1; D is unresolved. The CDR3 contains 14 residues. V was trimmed by 6 bases and J by 4 bases, leaving 15 bases between them. The germline gives CDR1 MNHEY, CDR2 SVGEGT. The CDR3 reads CASSLGTLGTEAFF. The CDR3 region has the DNA TGTGCCAGCAGCCTCGGTACCTTGGGCACTGAAGCTTTCTTT.

About this clone: Additional DNA sequences in this sample encode the identical CDR3. V is TRBV4-1 and J is TRBJ1-5; D unclear. The CDR3 extends over 13 amino acids. Germline CDR1 and CDR2: MGHRA and YSYEKL. Trimming stripped 0 bases from V and 5 bases from J, with 5 bases between. CDR3 coding DNA: TGCGCCAGCAGCCAAGATGCGTATCAGCCCCAGCATTTT. Protein product: CASSQDAYQPQHF.

The CDR3: CASSSTSNRDGNSPLHF. CDR3 bases: TGCGCCAGCAGCTCGACATCAAACAGGGACGGGAATTCACCCCTCCACTTT. The chain links TRBV5-1 to TRBJ1-6, with D possibly being TRBD1 (6 bases). Germline assignment: CDR1 SGHRS and CDR2 YFSETQ. This CDR3 contains 17 residues. The germline V and J ends were trimmed by 3 bases and 7 bases, with 20 bases remaining between them.

The chain couples TRBV5-1 to TRBJ2-1, with 7 positions matching TRBD2. The CDR3 length is 15 residues. V was pared by 0 bases and J by 4 bases, with 4 bases of the junction left unmatched. Germline values: CDR1 SGHRS, CDR2 YFSETQ. CDR3 residues: CASSLGSSGYNEQFF. CDR3 coding DNA: TGCGCCAGCAGCTTGGGGTCTAGCGGTTACAATGAGCAGTTCTTC.

In DNA, the CDR3 is TGTGCCAGCAGTTTTAGGCAGGGAAGGGTCTACGAGCAGTACTTC. Amino acids: CASSFRQGRVYEQYF. V and J are TRBV27 and TRBJ2-7; possible D gene TRBD1, 5 bases. The CDR3 has 15 residues. The V gene's germline CDR1 is MNHEY and CDR2 SMNVEV (reference sequence). V lost 3 bases to trimming and J lost 3 bases, with 15 bases between them.